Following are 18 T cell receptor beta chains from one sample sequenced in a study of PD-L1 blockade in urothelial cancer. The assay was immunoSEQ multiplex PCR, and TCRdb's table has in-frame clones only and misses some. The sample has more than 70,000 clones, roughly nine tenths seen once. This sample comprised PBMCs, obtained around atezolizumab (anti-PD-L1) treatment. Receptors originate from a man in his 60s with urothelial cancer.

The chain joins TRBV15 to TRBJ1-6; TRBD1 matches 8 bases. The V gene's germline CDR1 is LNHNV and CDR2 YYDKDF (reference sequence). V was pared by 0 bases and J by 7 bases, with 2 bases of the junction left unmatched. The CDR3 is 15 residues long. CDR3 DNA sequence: TGTGCCACCAGCAGAGATCAGGGGGCCAATTCACCCCTCCACTTT. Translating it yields CATSRDQGANSPLHF.

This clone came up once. Here the CDR3 reads CSVNSGGEAFF. For the CDR3, the DNA is TGCAGCGTTAACTCCGGGGGTGAAGCTTTCTTT. The gene calls are TRBV29-1 and TRBJ1-1; D perhaps matches TRBD1 (5 bases). V lost 5 bases and J 7 bases, leaving 11 bases between the germline ends. Germline-derived CDR1 and CDR2 are SQVTM and ANQGSEA. This CDR3 comprises 11 residues.

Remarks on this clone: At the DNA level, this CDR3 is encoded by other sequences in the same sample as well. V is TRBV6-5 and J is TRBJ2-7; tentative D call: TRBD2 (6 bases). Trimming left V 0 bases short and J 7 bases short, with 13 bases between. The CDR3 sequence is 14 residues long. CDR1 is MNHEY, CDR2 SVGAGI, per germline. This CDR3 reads CASSYSGGASEQYF. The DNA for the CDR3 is TGTGCCAGCAGTTACTCCGGAGGGGCGAGTGAGCAGTACTTC.

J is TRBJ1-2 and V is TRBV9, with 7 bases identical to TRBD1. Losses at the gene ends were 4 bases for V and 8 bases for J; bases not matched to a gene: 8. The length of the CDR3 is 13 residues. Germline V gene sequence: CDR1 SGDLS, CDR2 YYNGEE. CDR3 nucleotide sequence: TGTGCCAGCAGCCCGACAGGGACTTCCGGCTACACCTTC. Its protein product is CASSPTGTSGYTF.

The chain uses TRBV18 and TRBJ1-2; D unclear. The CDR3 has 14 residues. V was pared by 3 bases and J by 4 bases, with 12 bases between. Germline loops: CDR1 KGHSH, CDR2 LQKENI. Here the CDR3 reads CASSPPQNPYGYTF. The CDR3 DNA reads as TGTGCCAGCTCACCCCCGCAGAACCCCTATGGCTACACCTTC.

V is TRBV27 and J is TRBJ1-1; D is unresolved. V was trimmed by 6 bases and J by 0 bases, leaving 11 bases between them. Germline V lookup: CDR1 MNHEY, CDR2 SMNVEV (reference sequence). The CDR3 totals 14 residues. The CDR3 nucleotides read TGTGCCAGCAGCCCTACGGTCATGAACACTGAAGCTTTCTTT. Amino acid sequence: CASSPTVMNTEAFF.

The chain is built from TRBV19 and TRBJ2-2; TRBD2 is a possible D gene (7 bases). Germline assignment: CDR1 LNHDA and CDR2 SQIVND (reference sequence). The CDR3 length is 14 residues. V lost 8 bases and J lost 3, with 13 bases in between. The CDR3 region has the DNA TGTGCCAGTCAAGGGGGGGACCACACCGGGGAGCTGTTTTTT. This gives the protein CASQGGDHTGELFF.

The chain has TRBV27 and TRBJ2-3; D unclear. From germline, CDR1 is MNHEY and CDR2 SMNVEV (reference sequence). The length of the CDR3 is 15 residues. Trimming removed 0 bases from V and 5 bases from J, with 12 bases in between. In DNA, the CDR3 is TGTGCCAGCAGTTTATCCGCACAGCTCTTAGATACGCAGTATTTT. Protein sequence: CASSLSAQLLDTQYF.

CDR3 residues: CAISETGQGGARNTIYF. CDR3 coding DNA: TGTGCCATCAGTGAAACGGGGCAGGGAGGCGCCAGGAACACCATATATTTT. This rearrangement joins TRBV10-3 to TRBJ1-3; a possible D gene is TRBD1 (5 bases). The germline gives CDR1 ENHRY, CDR2 SYGVKD. This CDR3 comprises 17 residues. Trimming cost V 3 bases and J 7 bases, with 22 bases left between them.

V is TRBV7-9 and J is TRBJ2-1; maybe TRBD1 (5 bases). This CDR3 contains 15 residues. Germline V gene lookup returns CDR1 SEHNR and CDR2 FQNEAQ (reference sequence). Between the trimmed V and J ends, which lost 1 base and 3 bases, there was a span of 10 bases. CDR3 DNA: TGTGCCAGCAGCTTAGGGTCAGGGAACTACAATGAGCAGTTCTTC. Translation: CASSLGSGNYNEQFF.

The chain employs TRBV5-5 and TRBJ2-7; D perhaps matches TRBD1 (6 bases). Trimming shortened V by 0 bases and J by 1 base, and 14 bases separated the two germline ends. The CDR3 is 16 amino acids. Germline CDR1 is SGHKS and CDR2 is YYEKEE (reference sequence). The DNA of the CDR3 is TGTGCCAGCAGCTTGGATTGGCAGGGGCCGTCCTACGAGCAGTACTTC. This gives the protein CASSLDWQGPSYEQYF. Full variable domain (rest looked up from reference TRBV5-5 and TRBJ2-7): DAGVTQSPTHLIKTRGQQVTLRCSPISGHKSVSWYQQVLGQGPQFIFQYYEKEERGRGNFPDRFSARQFPNYSSELNVNALLLGDSALYLCASSLDWQGPSYEQYFGPGTRLTVT.

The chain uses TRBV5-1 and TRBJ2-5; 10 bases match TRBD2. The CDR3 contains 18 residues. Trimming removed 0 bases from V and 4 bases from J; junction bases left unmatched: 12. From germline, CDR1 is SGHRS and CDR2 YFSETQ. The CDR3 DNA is TGCGCCAGCAGCTTGGCCAGCGGGAGGGCCTCTAGTCGAGAGACCCAGTACTTC. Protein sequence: CASSLASGRASSRETQYF. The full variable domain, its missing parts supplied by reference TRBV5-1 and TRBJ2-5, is KAGVTQTPRYLIKTRGQQVTLSCSPISGHRSVSWYQQTPGQGLQFLFEYFSETQRNKGNFPGRFSGRQFSNSRSEMNVSTLELGDSALYLCASSLASGRASSRETQYFGPGTRLLVL.

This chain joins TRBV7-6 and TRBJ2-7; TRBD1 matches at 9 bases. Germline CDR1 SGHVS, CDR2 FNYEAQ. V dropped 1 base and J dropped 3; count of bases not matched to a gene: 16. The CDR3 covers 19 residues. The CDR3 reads CASSLVGTGSAPEDYEQYF. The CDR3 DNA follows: TGTGCCAGCAGCTTAGTGGGGACAGGGAGTGCCCCGGAAGACTACGAGCAGTACTTC.

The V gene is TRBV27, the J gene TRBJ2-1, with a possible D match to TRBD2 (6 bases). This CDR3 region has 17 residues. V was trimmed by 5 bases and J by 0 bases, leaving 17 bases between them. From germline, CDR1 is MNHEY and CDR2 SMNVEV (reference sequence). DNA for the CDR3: TGTGCCAGCAGTCCGTCTAGCGTCAGGACCTCCTACAATGAGCAGTTCTTC. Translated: CASSPSSVRTSYNEQFF.

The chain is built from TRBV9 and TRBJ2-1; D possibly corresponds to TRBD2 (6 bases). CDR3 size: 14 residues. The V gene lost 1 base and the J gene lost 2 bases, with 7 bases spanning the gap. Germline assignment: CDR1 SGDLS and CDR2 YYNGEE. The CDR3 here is CASSVSGPYNEQFF. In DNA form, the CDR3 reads TGTGCCAGCAGCGTAAGCGGGCCCTACAATGAGCAGTTCTTC.

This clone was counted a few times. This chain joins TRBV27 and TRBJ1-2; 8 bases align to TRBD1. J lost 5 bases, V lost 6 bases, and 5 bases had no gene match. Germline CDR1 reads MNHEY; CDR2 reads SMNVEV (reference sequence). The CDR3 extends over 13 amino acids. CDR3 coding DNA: TGTGCCAGCAGCAGGACAGGGAGGTATGGCTACACCTTC. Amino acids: CASSRTGRYGYTF.

The DNA of the CDR3 is TGCGCCAGCAGAGGGGGACAGGGGATTGGTGGCTACACCTTC. Protein: CASRGGQGIGGYTF. The chain couples TRBV5-1 to TRBJ1-2; 10 bases line up with TRBD1. With 5 bases clipped from V and 7 bases from J, the junction kept 8 bases outside the gene matches. Germline CDR1 reads SGHRS; CDR2 reads YFSETQ. The CDR3 has 14 amino acids. The full variable domain, completed using reference TRBV5-1 and TRBJ1-2, is KAGVTQTPRYLIKTRGQQVTLSCSPISGHRSVSWYQQTPGQGLQFLFEYFSETQRNKGNFPGRFSGRQFSNSRSEMNVSTLELGDSALYLCASRGGQGIGGYTFGSGTRLTVV.

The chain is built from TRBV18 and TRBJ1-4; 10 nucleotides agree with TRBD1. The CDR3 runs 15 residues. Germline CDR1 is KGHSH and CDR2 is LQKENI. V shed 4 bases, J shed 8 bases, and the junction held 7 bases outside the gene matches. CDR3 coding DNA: TGTGCCAGCTCACTAGGACAGGGGGGCAAGGAAAAACTGTTTTTT. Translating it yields CASSLGQGGKEKLFF.